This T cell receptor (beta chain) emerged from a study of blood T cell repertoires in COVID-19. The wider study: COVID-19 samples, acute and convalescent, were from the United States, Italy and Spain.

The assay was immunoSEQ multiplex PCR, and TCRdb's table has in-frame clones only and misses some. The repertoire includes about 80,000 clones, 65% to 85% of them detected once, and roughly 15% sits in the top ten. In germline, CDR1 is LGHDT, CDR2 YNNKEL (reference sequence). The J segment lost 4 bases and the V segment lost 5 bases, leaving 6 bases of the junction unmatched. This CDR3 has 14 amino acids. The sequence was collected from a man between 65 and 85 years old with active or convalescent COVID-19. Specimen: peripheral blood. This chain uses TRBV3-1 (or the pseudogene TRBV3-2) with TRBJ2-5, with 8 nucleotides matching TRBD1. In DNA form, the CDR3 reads TGTGCCAGCAGCAGTGGACAGGGTGGAGAGACCCAGTACTTC. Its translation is CASSSGQGGETQYF.